This T cell receptor beta chain was captured by sequencing in a study of cytomegalovirus exposure and HLA in healthy donors. PCR was performed using 60 Vbeta and 13 Jbeta primers. Profiled with immunoSEQ multiplex PCR; TCRdb holds only in-frame clones, not every one. The sample has fewer than 200,000 clones; 60% to 80% are singletons. Trimming took 8 bases from V and 4 from J, leaving 18 bases between them. Germline V lookup: CDR1 SGDLS, CDR2 YYNGEE. CDR3 size: 14 residues. The genes are TRBV9 and TRBJ2-5; a possible D gene is TRBD2 (6 bases). This TCR came from a man in his thirties or forties in good health and CMV-seropositive. The specimen was PBMCs. The CDR3 sequence is CARPGTYRGETQYF. The CDR3, as DNA: TGTGCCAGGCCAGGGACTTACCGGGGAGAGACCCAGTACTTC.